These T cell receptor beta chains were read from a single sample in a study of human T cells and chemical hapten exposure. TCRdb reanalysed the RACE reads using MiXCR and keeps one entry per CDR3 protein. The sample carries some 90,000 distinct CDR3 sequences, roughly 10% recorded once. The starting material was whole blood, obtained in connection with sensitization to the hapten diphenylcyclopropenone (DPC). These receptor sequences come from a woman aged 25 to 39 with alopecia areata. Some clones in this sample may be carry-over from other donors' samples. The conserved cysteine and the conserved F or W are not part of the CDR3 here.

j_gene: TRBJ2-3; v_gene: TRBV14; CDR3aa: ASSRDTTDTQY
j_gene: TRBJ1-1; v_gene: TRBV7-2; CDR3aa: ASSLKVNTEAF
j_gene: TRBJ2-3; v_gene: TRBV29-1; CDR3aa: SVETSTDTQY
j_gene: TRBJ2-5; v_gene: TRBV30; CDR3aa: AWRRPGAETQY
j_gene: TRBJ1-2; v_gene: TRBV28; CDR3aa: ASSFEPTYGYT
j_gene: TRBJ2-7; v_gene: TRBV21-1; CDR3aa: ASSNGEAGGPFYEQY
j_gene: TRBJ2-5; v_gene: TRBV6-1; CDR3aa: ASSVQGHETQY
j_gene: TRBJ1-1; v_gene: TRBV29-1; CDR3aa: SVGEFEAF
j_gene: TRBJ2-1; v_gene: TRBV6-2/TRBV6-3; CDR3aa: ASSSSDYNEQF
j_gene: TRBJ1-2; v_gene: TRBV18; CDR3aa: ASSPTDRYGYT
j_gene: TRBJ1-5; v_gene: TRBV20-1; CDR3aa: SAILAQGSNQPQH
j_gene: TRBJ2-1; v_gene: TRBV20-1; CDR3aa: SANPSGIYNEQF
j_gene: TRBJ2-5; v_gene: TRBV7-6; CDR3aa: ASLLGGARDETQY
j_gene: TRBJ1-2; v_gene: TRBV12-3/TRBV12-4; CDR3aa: ASSPGTGAYGYT
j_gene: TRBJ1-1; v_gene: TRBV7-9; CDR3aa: ASSLEGGARTEAF
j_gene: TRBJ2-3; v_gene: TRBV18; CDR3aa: ASSSQLAPPDTQY
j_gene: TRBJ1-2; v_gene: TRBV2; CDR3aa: ASRVQGWDYGYT
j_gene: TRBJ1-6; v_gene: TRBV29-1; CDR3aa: SVTSDYNSPLH
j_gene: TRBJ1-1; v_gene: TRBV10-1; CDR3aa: ASRPGTGGVTEAF
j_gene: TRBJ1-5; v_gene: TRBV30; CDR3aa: AWSLPYQPQH